This T cell receptor beta chain was recovered during a study of beta chain features in type 1 diabetes (dated by TCRdb to about 2018). About the study as a whole: No differences in mean age, gender distribution, total cell number or subset yield were found between patients and healthy donors. Regulatory and stem cell-like memory subsets were isolated from only 8 patients and roughly 8 healthy donors, whereas naive and central memory subsets came from all 28 donors. A total of under 140,000,000 sorted cells were examined across all samples, and the number of cells per subset was strongly correlated with RNA yield. In the study, recently diagnosed type 1 diabetes patients and matched healthy donors were compared on the TCRB repertoires of their sorted circulating CD4+ T cell subsets. The investigation overall reported the following: Shorter templates might be favored by PCR, yet because patient and control samples were amplified and corrected together, any such skew would affect both groups equally. Sequencing cDNA rather than genomic DNA could over-represent highly expressing activated cells, although activation and CD3 levels did not differ between groups. Because small numbers of individuals were included in the HLA sub-analyses, any influence of HLA type on TCRB rearrangement was left unresolved. The naive, central memory and regulatory TCRB repertoires appeared to resemble one another more closely among patients than among healthy donors. Fewer insertions and more nucleotide deletions at VDJ recombination sites were observed in patients with type 1 diabetes, implying thymic rearrangement abnormalities. In all four CD4+ subsets, TCRB CDR3 length was moderately but significantly shorter in type 1 diabetes patients.

The entire amount of isolated RNA was reverse transcribed using the High Capacity cDNA Reverse Transcription Kit, so the sequenced TCRB transcripts were expressed ones. Deep immunoSEQ sequencing was applied to naive, central memory and regulatory T cell samples, giving an average of about 3.8 million total reads per sample. Sorted cells were lysed in RLT buffer and RNA was extracted with DNase-treated RNeasy Micro or Mini kits, depending on cell number. To prevent cross-contamination, every cell subset was processed on its own, while patient and healthy donor samples were processed together. The immunoSEQ multiplex PCR was used to amplify TCRB sequences from cDNA, yielding 87-bp fragments that span the CDR3 region. Sequencing of the amplicons was performed on the Illumina HiSeq platform. Turning to the authors' computational methods: PCR bias was computationally corrected using synthetic template baselines, reads within Hamming distance 2 were collapsed, and singletons that could not be merged were discarded. By aligning reads against IMGT, V, D and J genes, CDR3 length, and insertions or deletions at six rearrangement sites were assigned. Within each subset, clonotype counts were normalized to sorted cell number, after which true diversity and Gini coefficients were computed with the tcR R package. Repertoire sharing was quantified using the overlap coefficient calculated on TCRB nucleotide sequences. Out-of-frame TCRB sequences from naive cells were analyzed as a proxy for the pre-selection repertoire. What TCRdb holds here is the immuneACCESS table cut down to in-frame rearrangements. Part of the clones is not present; checked against another copy, under half of the missing clones reflect an unresolved V gene, and the others are unexplained. V and J calls and clone size follow that table, whereas D and trimming were derived from the DNA. The sample has 200,000 to 250,000 clones on record, 68% of them singletons. The top ten constitute almost 0.055% of the sample.

A single peripheral blood draw of about 116 mL on average was collected from each donor into heparinised tubes. A BD FACSAria II was used to sort naive, central memory, regulatory and stem cell-like memory CD4+ T cells with a panel that included CD45RO, CCR7, CD25, CD127, CD95 and CD27. A purity above 95% was achieved for all sorted populations. Right away, PBMCs were isolated by Lymphoprep density gradient centrifugation and were stained directly, with no culture step. To minimize batch effects, samples were stained and sorted in pairs, one healthy donor with one patient per experiment. According to the germline V gene, CDR1 reads SQVTM and CDR2 reads ANQGSEA. The CDR3 spans 14 residues, from the cysteine through the phenylalanine. The kept DNA is CDR3 alone, 42 bases in frame from the first base. Compared with germline, V lacks 2 bases and J lacks 6 bases; bases without a gene match: 4. This clone occurred a few times. Its antigen is still unknown. The sample holds no much larger clone one base away, and base qualities are not on file.

This chain is built from TRBV29-1 and TRBJ2-1; TRBD2 matches 10 bases in the middle. The receptor was isolated from a man aged 25-45 years in good health. Sequencing was performed on naive CD4+ T cells from blood. Taken with the paper, the label for cell subset or site translates to: true naive CD4+ T cells. The CDR3 has the sequence CSVERSGRANEQFF. The nucleotide sequence is TGCAGCGTTGAACGGAGCGGGAGGGCCAATGAGCAGTTCTTC.